The source of this T cell receptor (beta chain) is a study of vaccination effects on CD4 cells after COVID-19. The study's findings and limits: Marked clonal contraction was seen late after vaccination (in both infection- and vaccine-induced clones).

Within the ViraFEST assay, antigen-specific CD4+ T cells underwent expansion with viral peptide pools prior to sequencing. Subsequent to roughly 10 days of culture, CD4+ T cells were isolated. In the vaccine recipients, nucleocapsid antibodies were negative and there was no prior SARS-CoV-2 infection. After fewer than 2.5 million PBMC were placed in each well, they were cultured with around 10 IU/ml IL-2 and approximately 9.7 ug/ml peptides. IL-2 medium took the place of half the medium on both days 3 and 7. Points on this clone: The antigen is undetermined.

CDR3 length: 16 amino acids. Germline V gene sequence: CDR1 WSHSY, CDR2 SAAADI. V lost 0 bases, J lost 6 bases, and 8 bases stayed unmatched. Sequencing used immunoSEQ multiplex PCR; TCRdb keeps in-frame clones, though not all of them. This table holds about 41,000 clones, more than 65% found once. This TCR was sampled from a human donor who received a COVID-19 vaccine. V is TRBV10-2 and J is TRBJ2-5; TRBD1 matches 9 bases. The specimen was CD4+ T cells from PBMCs cultured with HCoV-NL63 spike peptides, collected before COVID-19 vaccination. DNA of the CDR3: TGCGCCAGCAGTGAGTCGAAACAGGGGGCTAGGAAGACCCAGTACTTC. Translation gives CASSESKQGARKTQYF.